Following are 21 T cell receptor beta chains from one sample sequenced in a study of blood T cell repertoires in COVID-19. Method: immunoSEQ multiplex PCR; TCRdb's copy keeps in-frame clones and lacks some. This sample has under 300,000 clones, with roughly 80% found just once. The sample taken for sequencing was peripheral blood. The receptors originated from a woman aged 40 to 50 with active or convalescent COVID-19.

This chain joins TRBV28 and TRBJ2-3; D not certain. The CDR3 is 15 amino acids. Germline-derived CDR1 and CDR2 are MDHEN and SYDVKM. The V end lost 3 bases, the J end lost 4 bases, and 14 bases lay between the germline ends. This chain's CDR3 is CASSLRDSAADTQYF. The CDR3 region has the DNA TGTGCCAGCAGTTTGAGAGATTCTGCCGCAGATACGCAGTATTTT.

A few counts support this clone. J is TRBJ1-5 and V is TRBV4-1; D not resolved. V lost 3 bases and J 0 bases, leaving 12 bases between the germline ends. In germline, CDR1 is MGHRA, CDR2 YSYEKL. This CDR3 comprises 16 residues. The chain's CDR3 is CASSQGRGLSNQPQHF. CDR3 DNA: TGCGCCAGCAGCCAGGGCCGAGGGCTTAGCAATCAGCCCCAGCATTTT.

V is TRBV2 and J is TRBJ1-5, with a possible D match to TRBD1 (5 bases). The CDR3 loop spans 13 amino acids. V was clipped by 5 bases and J by 6 bases, with 11 bases between them. Per the germline V gene, CDR1 is SNHLY and CDR2 is FYNNEI. CDR3 sequence (DNA): TGTGCCAGCAGTCCCTCGGACACTCAGCCCCAGCATTTT. It yields the protein CASSPSDTQPQHF.

This clone was counted once. The chain combines TRBV28 with TRBJ2-7, with TRBD2 matching 10 bases. V dropped 9 bases and J dropped 12; count of bases not matched to a gene: 17. This CDR3 is 14 amino acids long. Germline V gives CDR1 MDHEN, CDR2 SYDVKM. The CDR3 bases are TGTGCCAGTCAAAAAGGGCTAGCGGGGGCCCCCTGGTACTTC. Amino acid sequence: CASQKGLAGAPWYF. Combining the CDR3 with reference TRBV28 and TRBJ2-7 gives the whole variable domain DVKVTQSSRYLVKRTGEKVFLECVQDMDHENMFWYRQDPGLGLRLIYFSYDVKMKEKGDIPEGYSVSREKKERFSLILESASTNQTSMYLCASQKGLAGAPWYFGPGTRLTVT.

The chain couples TRBV10-3 to TRBJ1-2; D not certain. The CDR3 is made up of 14 amino acids. Trimming stripped 6 bases from V and 2 bases from J, with 13 bases between. Germline loops: CDR1 ENHRY, CDR2 SYGVKD. The CDR3 DNA reads TGTGCCATCAGGGAGCGAGACACGAACTATGGCTACACCTTC. Translated: CAIRERDTNYGYTF.

The chain links TRBV28 to TRBJ2-3; 12 positions match TRBD2. In germline, CDR1 is MDHEN, CDR2 SYDVKM. The CDR3 is 15 residues long. V lost 4 bases and J lost 1; bases outside the gene matches: 0. CDR3 residues: CASSWTSGGTDTQYF. The CDR3 region has the DNA TGTGCCAGCAGTTGGACTAGCGGGGGCACAGATACGCAGTATTTT. Looking up the rest from reference TRBV28 and TRBJ2-3 gives the full variable domain: DVKVTQSSRYLVKRTGEKVFLECVQDMDHENMFWYRQDPGLGLRLIYFSYDVKMKEKGDIPEGYSVSREKKERFSLILESASTNQTSMYLCASSWTSGGTDTQYFGPGTRLTVL.

In this sample, this clone turned up once. V gene TRBV18 combines with J gene TRBJ1-6; D gene uncertain. The CDR3 has 17 amino acids. V dropped 3 bases and J dropped 1 base, with 13 bases sitting between them. Germline V gene sequence: CDR1 KGHSH, CDR2 LQKENI. CDR3 loop: CASSPRTILSYNSPLHF. DNA of the CDR3: TGTGCCAGCTCACCGCGAACCATTCTTTCCTATAATTCACCCCTCCACTTT. The whole variable domain, filled in from reference TRBV18 and TRBJ1-6, reads NAGVMQNPRHLVRRRGQEARLRCSPMKGHSHVYWYRQLPEEGLKFMVYLQKENIIDESGMPKERFSAEFPKEGPSILRIQQVVRGDSAAYFCASSPRTILSYNSPLHFGNGTRLTVT.

The count of this clone is one. The CDR3: CASSIGLAGGDTQYF. The CDR3 coding sequence is TGTGCCAGCAGCATCGGACTAGCGGGGGGCGATACGCAGTATTTT. The chain combines TRBV5-4 with TRBJ2-3; 14 bases are shared with TRBD2. The length of the CDR3 is 15 residues. Trimming removed 4 bases from V and 6 bases from J; junction bases left unmatched: 4. Germline V CDR1 and CDR2: SGHNT, YYREEE (reference sequence).

The chain joins TRBV10-3 to TRBJ2-5, with D hard to call. In germline, CDR1 is ENHRY, CDR2 SYGVKD. The CDR3 has 12 amino acids. The V end was cut by 8 bases, the J end by 2 bases, with 9 bases between. CDR3 coding DNA: TGTGCCATCTCCGGTGAGCAAGAGACCCAGTACTTC. Protein sequence: CAISGEQETQYF.

The gene calls are TRBV27 and TRBJ2-3; 7 nucleotides agree with TRBD2. In germline, CDR1 is MNHEY, CDR2 SMNVEV (reference sequence). CDR3 length: 17 residues. Unmatched junction bases numbered 8, after V lost 0 bases and J lost 2 bases. Here the CDR3 reads CASSLSGLTLVTDTQYF. CDR3 in DNA: TGTGCCAGCAGTTTATCGGGACTAACCTTGGTCACAGATACGCAGTATTTT.

The chain links TRBV3-1 (or the pseudogene TRBV3-2) to TRBJ2-1, with D perhaps TRBD1 (6 bases). CDR3 length: 16 amino acids. CDR1 is LGHDT and CDR2 is YNNKEL in the germline V gene (reference sequence). Trimming took 0 bases from V and 8 from J, leaving 17 bases between them. The CDR3 loop reads CASSQDPGGNGDEQFF. As DNA, the CDR3 is TGTGCCAGCAGCCAAGACCCTGGGGGCAACGGGGATGAGCAGTTCTTC.

This chain connects TRBV6-5 to TRBJ2-2, with D possibly being TRBD1 (6 bases). The V gene's germline CDR1 is MNHEY and CDR2 SVGAGI. The CDR3 is 12 residues long. The V end was cut by 6 bases, the J end by 8 bases, with 10 bases between. The CDR3 loop is CASRRQAGELFF. DNA for the CDR3: TGTGCCAGCAGACGACAGGCAGGGGAGCTGTTTTTT.

The chain combines TRBV7-9 with TRBJ1-5, with 8 bases fitting TRBD1. Germline values: CDR1 SEHNR, CDR2 FQNEAQ (reference sequence). Unmatched junction bases numbered 7, after V lost 3 bases and J lost 6 bases. The CDR3 contains 15 residues. CDR3 nucleotides: TGTGCCAGCAGCTTTAGCAGGGGGCCGGGTCAGCCCCAGCATTTT. Protein sequence: CASSFSRGPGQPQHF.

DNA of the CDR3: TGTGCCTGGAGTCCGGACAGTAATTCACCCCTCCACTTT. Translating it yields CAWSPDSNSPLHF. V is TRBV30 and J is TRBJ1-6; D is perhaps TRBD1 (6 bases). Deletions cut 2 bases from V and 6 bases from J, with 8 bases between. This CDR3 is 13 amino acids long. Germline CDR1 and CDR2: GTSNPN and SVGIG (reference sequence).

The genes are TRBV5-5 and TRBJ2-3, with TRBD1 as a possible D gene (5 bases). CDR3 length equals 13 residues. Germline CDR1 is SGHKS and CDR2 is YYEKEE (reference sequence). Between the trimmed V and J ends, which lost 7 bases and 0 bases, there was a span of 9 bases. The CDR3 nucleotides are TGTGCCAGCTGGGGCGCCAGCACAGATACGCAGTATTTT. This gives the protein CASWGASTDTQYF. The full variable domain, rest sourced from reference TRBV5-5 and TRBJ2-3, is DAGVTQSPTHLIKTRGQQVTLRCSPISGHKSVSWYQQVLGQGPQFIFQYYEKEERGRGNFPDRFSARQFPNYSSELNVNALLLGDSALYLCASWGASTDTQYFGPGTRLTVL.

In this sample, this clone turned up once. The gene calls are TRBV3-1 (or the pseudogene TRBV3-2) and TRBJ1-1; a possible D gene is TRBD1 (5 bases). Trimming took off 2 bases at V and 4 bases at J, with 20 bases between the two ends. Germline V gene sequence: CDR1 LGHDT, CDR2 YNNKEL (reference sequence). The CDR3 loop spans 17 amino acids. CDR3 in amino acids: CASSQYHLGPTGTEAFF. The DNA for the CDR3 is TGTGCCAGCAGCCAATATCACCTTGGACCCACAGGCACTGAAGCTTTCTTT.

The chain couples TRBV7-6 to TRBJ2-1; no firm D call. This CDR3 is built from 15 residues. Germline-derived CDR1 and CDR2 are SGHVS and FNYEAQ. Trimming removed 5 bases from V and 5 bases from J, with 16 bases in between. The CDR3 loop is CASSRLGAADNEQFF. In DNA form, the CDR3 reads TGTGCCAGCAGCAGACTCGGTGCCGCAGACAATGAGCAGTTCTTC.

This clone was detected only once. The J gene is TRBJ1-1, the V gene TRBV4-1; a weak D match, TRBD1 (5 bases). This CDR3 has 15 amino acids. The germline CDR1 and CDR2 sequences are MGHRA and YSYEKL. The ends were cut back, 1 base at V and 3 bases at J, with 12 bases in the middle. The CDR3 bases are TGCGCCAGCAGCCAAGCGGGGACTGGGGACACTGAAGCTTTCTTT. It yields the protein CASSQAGTGDTEAFF.

The rearrangement links TRBV12-3 or TRBV12-4 to TRBJ2-1; 7 nucleotides line up with TRBD1. Unmatched junction bases numbered 7, after V lost 6 bases and J lost 11 bases. The length of the CDR3 is 12 residues. CDR3 in DNA: TGTGCCAGCAGCCCCAAACAGGGGCAGCAGTTCTTC. Protein product: CASSPKQGQQFF.

This clone occurred a few times. The V and J genes are TRBV28 and TRBJ2-1; no clear D gene. V lost 10 bases and J lost 3, with 7 bases in between. Germline assignment: CDR1 MDHEN and CDR2 SYDVKM. The CDR3 runs 11 residues. Written as DNA, the CDR3 is TGTGCCACCCAGAACTACAATGAGCAGTTCTTC. This codes for CATQNYNEQFF.

The V gene is TRBV2, the J gene TRBJ2-7, with a weak D call TRBD1 (6 bases). CDR3 length: 12 amino acids. Trimming removed 10 bases at V and 0 bases at J, with 10 bases between. Germline V gene lookup returns CDR1 SNHLY and CDR2 FYNNEI. The CDR3 DNA is TGTGCCACCGACAGGAGCTCCTACGAGCAGTACTTC. This sequence encodes CATDRSSYEQYF. The full variable domain, rest sourced from reference TRBV2 and TRBJ2-7, is EPEVTQTPSHQVTQMGQEVILRCVPISNHLYFYWYRQILGQKVEFLVSFYNNEISEKSEIFDDQFSVERPDGSNFTLKIRSTKLEDSAMYFCATDRSSYEQYFGPGTRLTVT.